The 4 T cell receptor beta chains listed next were all sequenced from one sample in a study of T-cell reconstitution after alpha-beta-depleted transplantation in children. Unique molecular identifiers were incorporated during preparation of the TCRbeta library. In TCRdb, the PCR reads were re-called with MiXCR into one record per CDR3 protein. The sample includes 700,000 to 950,000 distinct CDR3 sequences, roughly 15% seen only once; the top ten take roughly 5%. The sample here was PBMCs, mostly from graft donor cells, taken 360 days after TCRalphabeta/CD19-depleted stem cell transplant. The origin of the receptors is a male patient between 5 and 17 years old who had a stem cell transplant for acute lymphoblastic leukemia, so the T cells may come from the graft donor.

The CDR3 coding sequence is TGTGCCAGCAGCACCCCCCGAGACGTTACCGGGGAGCTGTTTTTT. It is translated as CASSTPRDVTGELFF. V is TRBV5-5 and J is TRBJ2-2; no clear D. The length of the CDR3 is 15 residues. Germline CDR1 reads SGHKS; CDR2 reads YYEKEE (reference sequence). Between the trimmed V and J ends, which lost 4 bases and 5 bases, there was a span of 15 bases.

This clonotype was observed a handful of times. The CDR3 bases are TGTGCCACCAGTGATTTCCCCCGGACCGGGGAGCTGTTTTTT. Translated, it gives CATSDFPRTGELFF. The rearrangement links TRBV24-1 to TRBJ2-2; the D is unclear. The CDR3 totals 14 residues. Germline V gene lookup returns CDR1 KGHDR and CDR2 SFDVKD. Between the trimmed V and J ends, which lost 1 base and 5 bases, there was a span of 7 bases.

This chain links TRBV10-2 with TRBJ1-1; the D is unclear. The CDR3 totals 15 residues. Germline-derived CDR1 and CDR2 are WSHSY and SAAADI. Trimming stripped 4 bases from V and 7 bases from J, with 19 bases between. The CDR3 spells CASSGLRSSLIEAFF. The CDR3 DNA sequence: TGCGCCAGCAGTGGATTGAGGTCCTCCTTAATTGAAGCTTTCTTT.

The chain uses TRBV27 and TRBJ2-1; the match to TRBD2 covers 11 bases. CDR1 and CDR2 from the germline V gene are MNHEY and SMNVEV (reference sequence). The CDR3 runs to 15 residues. V lost 3 bases, J lost 5 bases, and 3 bases stayed unmatched. The CDR3 nucleotides read TGTGCCAGCAGTTTTAGCGGGAGGGCCGACAATGAGCAGTTCTTC. Translating it yields CASSFSGRADNEQFF.